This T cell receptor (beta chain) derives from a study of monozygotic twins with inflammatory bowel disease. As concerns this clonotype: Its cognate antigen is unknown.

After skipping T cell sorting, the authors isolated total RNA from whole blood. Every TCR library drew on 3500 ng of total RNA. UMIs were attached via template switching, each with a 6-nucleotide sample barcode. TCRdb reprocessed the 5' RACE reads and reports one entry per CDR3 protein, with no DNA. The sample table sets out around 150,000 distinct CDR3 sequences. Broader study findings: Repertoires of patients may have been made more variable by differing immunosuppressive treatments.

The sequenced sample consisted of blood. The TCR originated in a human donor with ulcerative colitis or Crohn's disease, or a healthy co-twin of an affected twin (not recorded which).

This CDR3 is CASSFRGAYNEQYF. The gene calls are TRBV11-3 and TRBJ2-7; TCRdb returns TRBD1, unconfirmable since there is no DNA. In germline, CDR1 is SGHNT, CDR2 YENEEA. The CDR3 spans 14 residues.